The T cell receptor beta chain under discussion was sequenced for a study of cytomegalovirus exposure and HLA in healthy donors. CDR1 is SNHLY, CDR2 FYNNEI, per germline. There are 15 residues in the CDR3. Trimming cost V 1 base and J 7 bases, with 17 bases left between them. Study outcomes and limitations: Association with HLA alleles at 0.05 false discovery rate was found for around 17,000 TCR beta sequences in a later analysis. The listing of 150 to 200 TCR beta chains classed them as cytomegalovirus-associated. One later analysis reportedly identified an Asian-associated ancestry cluster that showed fewer N-insertions than the roughly 600-donor mean.

PCR amplification relied on 60 Vbeta primers (plus 13 Jbeta primers). Only in-frame clones appear in the TCRdb table, and some are missing; sequencing was by immunoSEQ multiplex PCR. The table shows more than 150,000 clones, with around 82% occurring only once. Note on this clone: The target antigen is unknown.

Sample: PBMCs. This chain links TRBV2 with TRBJ2-7; D is possibly TRBD2 (5 bases). The receptor comes from a woman aged 50 to 65 in good health and CMV-seropositive. This CDR3 reads CASSEDLLVVREQYF. CDR3 in DNA: TGTGCCAGCAGTGAAGATCTACTAGTGGTTCGAGAGCAGTACTTC.